This paragraph covers one TCR beta chain sequence. This entry comes from a study of PD-L1 blockade in urothelial cancer. Assay: immunoSEQ multiplex PCR; the TCRdb copy retains only in-frame clones and omits some. Of tens of thousands of clones listed, about four fifths were seen once; the top ten hold roughly 8.3%. The trim removed 0 bases at V and 4 bases at J, leaving 8 bases unmatched. The CDR3 length is 16 residues. The germline CDR1 and CDR2 sequences are SGHNT and YYREEE (reference sequence). Described time point: pretreatment peripheral blood. This chain connects TRBV5-4 to TRBJ1-2, with 8 nucleotides matching TRBD1. Sample: PBMCs, taken around atezolizumab (anti-PD-L1) treatment. This clonotype was sampled from a woman between 70 and 85 years old with urothelial cancer. The CDR3 loop is CASSLGGRGRSYGYTF. The CDR3 DNA reads as TGTGCCAGCAGCTTGGGGGGCAGGGGGCGTAGCTATGGCTACACCTTC.